The 28 T cell receptor beta chains below come from one sample, sequenced in a study of vaccination and CD4 T cells after COVID-19 (dated by TCRdb to 2021 to 2024). These receptors' targets are unknown. The receptor library was made with PCR. The listed sequencing device is Illumina iSeq 100. DNA from cultured CD4+ T cells underwent TCR sequencing with the Oncomine TCR Beta short-read assay at the Johns Hopkins FTIC core. TCRdb passed the public sequencing reads through fastp at Q25 and MiXCR, retaining productive beta sequences. Identical CDR3 protein sequences are pooled into one entry, listed with their most common genes and DNA. The sample profile shows over 15,000 distinct CDR3 sequences; 52% of them were found once. 3.5% to 4.5% of the sample goes to the ten largest clones. The treatment or condition label, read with the paper, signifies: roughly ten-day PBMC culture with coronavirus spike peptide pools or control peptides (ViraFEST assay).

The sequenced sample was CD4+ T cells from blood, cultured in vitro, obtained before SARS-CoV-2 vaccination. These receptors all stem from a human donor who had recovered from COVID-19.

The chain joins TRBV20-1 to TRBJ2-3, with 9 nucleotides matching TRBD2. Germline values: CDR1 DFQATT, CDR2 SNEGSKA (reference sequence). The CDR3 contains 16 residues. The V gene end was trimmed by 5 bases and the J gene end by 5 bases; junction bases not matched to a gene: 14. CDR3 amino acids: CSARSGAGGPGDTQYF. The CDR3 DNA reads as TGCAGTGCTCGGTCGGGGGCGGGGGGGCCCGGAGATACGCAGTATTTT.

The chain links TRBV2 to TRBJ2-5; D perhaps matches TRBD1 (6 bases). Germline assignment: CDR1 SNHLY and CDR2 FYNNEI. This CDR3 is built from 12 residues. V was cut by 7 bases and J by 0 bases, with 6 bases left in between. The CDR3 DNA reads TGTGCCAGCAACAGGGACCAAGAGACCCAGTACTTC. This translates into CASNRDQETQYF.

This chain uses TRBV4-2 with TRBJ1-2; tentative D call: TRBD1 (6 bases). There are 15 residues in the CDR3. V lost 0 bases and J 0 bases, leaving 8 bases between the germline ends. From germline, CDR1 is LGHNA and CDR2 YNFKEQ. The CDR3 DNA is TGTGCCAGCAGCCAAGAGGCAGGGGCTAACTATGGCTACACCTTC. This sequence encodes CASSQEAGANYGYTF.

The V and J genes are TRBV7-2 and TRBJ1-6; D is unresolved. The CDR3 has 15 amino acids. Germline assignment: CDR1 SGHTA and CDR2 FQGNSA. The V gene lost 3 bases and the J gene lost 8 bases, with 14 bases spanning the gap. The CDR3 nucleotides read TGTGCCAGCAGCTTGACACAAGCCGTCCATTCACCCCTCCACTTT. Protein product: CASSLTQAVHSPLHF.

This clonotype was picked up a small number of times. CDR3 DNA sequence: TGTGCCAGTAGTATTGGCCGGGCCACTGAAGCTTTCTTT. It specifies CASSIGRATEAFF. The rearrangement joins TRBV19 to TRBJ1-1; D uncertain. Germline V gene data show CDR1 as LNHDA and CDR2 as SQIVND (reference sequence). The CDR3 length is 13 residues. Trimming shortened V by 3 bases and J by 4 bases, and 9 bases separated the two germline ends.

The sample holds one count of this clonotype. The V gene is TRBV20-1, the J gene TRBJ2-1, with a possible D match to TRBD2 (7 bases). Judging by the DNA end, TRBJ2-7 fits better; the J call may be wrong. Germline assignment: CDR1 DFQATT and CDR2 SNEGSKA (reference sequence). The CDR3 has 13 amino acids. CDR3 nucleotide sequence: TGCAGTGCTAGCGGGGGGCCCTCCTACGAGCAGTACTTC. Translating gives CSASGGPSYEQYF.

This chain joins TRBV6-5 and TRBJ2-2, with 9 nucleotides matching TRBD2. Germline V gene sequence: CDR1 MNHEY, CDR2 SVGAGI. Trimming removed 2 bases from V and 0 bases from J; junction bases left unmatched: 7. CDR3 length: 18 residues. The chain's CDR3 is CASSYLSSGASNTGELFF. The CDR3 nucleotides read TGTGCCAGCAGTTACCTCTCTAGCGGGGCCTCGAACACCGGGGAGCTGTTTTTT.

The chain couples TRBV7-9 to TRBJ2-5; unclear D gene. This CDR3 region has 14 residues. V was pared by 0 bases and J by 5 bases, with 10 bases between. Germline CDR1 SEHNR, CDR2 FQNEAQ (reference sequence). In DNA, the CDR3 is TGTGCCAGCAGCTTAGCGGGCGGTTTGGAGACCCAGTACTTC. Protein product: CASSLAGGLETQYF.

The sample holds a few counts of this clonotype. This chain links TRBV7-2 with TRBJ1-2; D not certain. V was shortened by 1 base and J by 7 bases, with 7 bases between the two germline ends. CDR1 and CDR2 from the germline V gene are SGHTA and FQGNSA. CDR3 length: 12 residues. The CDR3, as DNA: TGTGCCAGCAGCTTAGACAGATCTGGCTACACCTTC. Translation: CASSLDRSGYTF.

This clonotype showed up just a few times. The chain links TRBV7-9 to TRBJ1-2; 8 bases line up with TRBD1. The CDR3 loop spans 14 amino acids. Germline V lookup: CDR1 SEHNR, CDR2 FQNEAQ (reference sequence). V shed 5 bases, J shed 4 bases, and the junction held 6 bases outside the gene matches. CDR3: CASSEAGTGYGYTF. DNA of the CDR3: TGTGCCAGCAGCGAAGCAGGGACAGGCTATGGCTACACCTTC.

This clonotype showed up just a few times. This chain connects TRBV27 to TRBJ1-1; tentatively, D is TRBD1 (5 bases). The germline V and J ends were trimmed by 3 bases and 4 bases, with 12 bases remaining between them. The length of the CDR3 is 14 residues. The germline V gene encodes CDR1 MNHEY and CDR2 SMNVEV (reference sequence). CDR3 protein: CASSFSGGITEAFF. CDR3 nucleotide sequence: TGTGCCAGCAGTTTTTCCGGGGGGATCACTGAAGCTTTCTTT.

The chain employs TRBV15 and TRBJ2-7; D is unresolved. The CDR3 has 15 residues. Trimming removed 5 bases from V and 0 bases from J, with 14 bases in between. Germline V gene sequence: CDR1 LNHNV, CDR2 YYDKDF (reference sequence). The CDR3 loop reads CATSGWGTASYEQYF. The CDR3, as DNA: TGTGCCACCAGCGGATGGGGTACAGCCTCCTACGAGCAGTACTTC.

This chain joins TRBV20-1 and TRBJ2-5; 11 nucleotides match TRBD2. The CDR3 has 14 amino acids. From germline, CDR1 is DFQATT and CDR2 SNEGSKA (reference sequence). Trimming took 3 bases from V and 4 from J; bases not matched to a gene: 4. CDR3 DNA sequence: TGCAGTGCTAGCCAGCTAGCGGGGGGAGAGACCCAGTACTTC. Translation gives CSASQLAGGETQYF.

The CDR3 spells CSAGQGASNQPQHF. In nucleotides, the CDR3 is TGCAGTGCTGGCCAAGGGGCAAGCAATCAGCCCCAGCATTTT. The chain employs TRBV20-1 and TRBJ1-5, with D perhaps TRBD1 (5 bases). Looked up from germline, CDR1 is DFQATT and CDR2 is SNEGSKA (reference sequence). The CDR3 is 14 amino acids. V lost 5 bases and J 1 base, leaving 12 bases between the germline ends.

Here the CDR3 reads CASSSVGLAGVYQYEQYF. The DNA of the CDR3 is TGTGCCAGCAGTTCCGTCGGACTAGCGGGGGTCTATCAATACGAGCAGTACTTC. V is TRBV6-2 or TRBV6-3 and J is TRBJ2-7; 13 nucleotides agree with TRBD2. The CDR3 sequence is 18 residues long. Per germline, CDR1 MNHEY and CDR2 SVGEGT. Trimming took 4 bases from V and 4 from J; bases not matched to a gene: 13.

V is TRBV6-5 and J is TRBJ1-6; D gene uncertain. Deletions cut 2 bases from V and 10 bases from J, with 15 bases between. This CDR3 contains 15 residues. CDR1 and CDR2 from the germline V gene are MNHEY and SVGAGI. CDR3 region: CASSYLPDSGSPLHF. The CDR3 DNA reads as TGTGCCAGCAGTTACCTCCCAGACTCCGGATCACCCCTCCACTTT.

This clonotype occurred a few times. The gene calls are TRBV20-1 and TRBJ1-6, with 7 bases fitting TRBD1. V trimming: 5 bases; J trimming: 6 bases; junction bases outside the gene matches: 4. The CDR3 extends over 13 amino acids. The germline V gene encodes CDR1 DFQATT and CDR2 SNEGSKA (reference sequence). The DNA for the CDR3 is TGCAGTGCTGGAAGACAGGGTAATTCACCCCTCCACTTT. It codes for CSAGRQGNSPLHF.

The J gene is TRBJ2-5, the V gene TRBV5-5, with 7 bases identical to TRBD2. This CDR3 is 15 amino acids long. V shed 2 bases and J 5 bases; nucleotides not matched to a gene: 9. From germline, CDR1 is SGHKS and CDR2 YYEKEE (reference sequence). DNA for the CDR3: TGTGCCAGCAGCTTTTCCCCCATGCGGGAGGAGACCCAGTACTTC. It encodes CASSFSPMREETQYF.

The V and J genes are TRBV19 and TRBJ2-1, with D perhaps TRBD2 (5 bases). The germline V gene has CDR1 LNHDA and CDR2 SQIVND (reference sequence). Between the trimmed V and J ends, which lost 3 bases and 12 bases, there was a span of 12 bases. The CDR3 is 12 amino acids. The CDR3 region has the DNA TGTGCCAGTAGTATGGACTTGTCTGGGCAGTTCTTC. Translated, it gives CASSMDLSGQFF.

This clonotype occurred once. The V gene is TRBV2, the J gene TRBJ2-1, with D perhaps TRBD2 (5 bases). Per germline, CDR1 SNHLY and CDR2 FYNNEI. The CDR3 length is 12 residues. Deletions cut 6 bases from V and 10 bases from J, with 13 bases between. CDR3 bases: TGTGCCAGCAGCTTGGAGGACCTCGAGCAGTTCTTC. Encoded protein: CASSLEDLEQFF. Filled out from reference TRBV2 and TRBJ2-1, the complete variable domain reads EPEVTQTPSHQVTQMGQEVILRCVPISNHLYFYWYRQILGQKVEFLVSFYNNEISEKSEIFDDQFSVERPDGSNFTLKIRSTKLEDSAMYFCASSLEDLEQFFGPGTRLTVL.

The chain carries TRBV15 and TRBJ1-1, with D hard to call. The CDR3 runs 14 residues. V lost 0 bases and J 8 bases, leaving 13 bases between the germline ends. Germline loops: CDR1 LNHNV, CDR2 YYDKDF (reference sequence). In DNA, the CDR3 is TGTGCCACCAGCAGAGATCTCTCGTCGGGAGAAGCTTTCTTT. Amino acids: CATSRDLSSGEAFF.

The CDR3 spells CASSPGTGGPGGELFF. The CDR3 region has the DNA TGTGCCAGCAGCCCCGGGACAGGGGGCCCGGGAGGGGAGCTGTTTTTT. V and J are TRBV7-2 and TRBJ2-2, with 12 bases that match TRBD1. This CDR3 is built from 16 residues. V trimming: 5 bases; J trimming: 8 bases; junction bases outside the gene matches: 9. Germline CDR1 SGHTA, CDR2 FQGNSA.

The gene calls are TRBV10-3 and TRBJ2-7, with a possible D match to TRBD2 (6 bases). Trimming took off 10 bases at V and 1 base at J, with 17 bases between the two ends. Germline V lookup: CDR1 ENHRY, CDR2 SYGVKD. This CDR3 region has 14 residues. The DNA of the CDR3 is TGTGCCACCCTGGGCGGGATAAGTTCCTACGAGCAGTACTTC. Its translation is CATLGGISSYEQYF.

The rearrangement links TRBV11-3 to TRBJ2-1; TRBD2 is a possible D gene (5 bases). The V end was cut by 2 bases, the J end by 2 bases, with 10 bases between. The germline gives CDR1 SGHNT, CDR2 YENEEA. CDR3 length: 15 residues. The CDR3 DNA follows: TGTGCCAGCAGCTTATATGGGGAGCCCTACAATGAGCAGTTCTTC. Protein: CASSLYGEPYNEQFF.

This sequence joins TRBV20-1 and TRBJ1-6; the D gene is possibly TRBD1 (6 bases). Trimming shortened V by 4 bases and J by 6 bases, and 7 bases separated the two germline ends. The CDR3 is 12 residues long. Looked up from germline, CDR1 is DFQATT and CDR2 is SNEGSKA (reference sequence). CDR3 DNA sequence: TGCAGTGCTAACAGGGTTAATTCACCCCTCCACTTT. Translating gives CSANRVNSPLHF.

The J gene is TRBJ2-5, the V gene TRBV9, with 12 bases matching TRBD2. The V gene end was trimmed by 3 bases and the J gene end by 5 bases; junction bases not matched to a gene: 5. CDR3 length equals 15 residues. In germline, CDR1 is SGDLS, CDR2 YYNGEE. In DNA form, the CDR3 reads TGTGCCAGCAGCGCCCTAGCGGGAGGGCCGGAGACCCAGTACTTC. It is translated as CASSALAGGPETQYF.

The CDR3 here is CASSPQNTAEAFF. The CDR3 DNA follows: TGTGCCAGCTCACCACAGAACACAGCTGAAGCTTTCTTT. The chain has TRBV18 and TRBJ1-1; D uncertain. The CDR3 has 13 amino acids. The V end was cut by 1 base, the J end by 6 bases, with 9 bases between. CDR1 is KGHSH, CDR2 LQKENI, per germline. Full variable domain (outside the CDR3, taken from reference TRBV18 and TRBJ1-1): NAGVMQNPRHLVRRRGQEARLRCSPMKGHSHVYWYRQLPEEGLKFMVYLQKENIIDESGMPKERFSAEFPKEGPSILRIQQVVRGDSAAYFCASSPQNTAEAFFGQGTRLTVV.

Here the CDR3 DNA reads TGTGCCAGCAGCCCTCGCGAGAGAATTAACACTGAAGCTTTCTTT. It yields the protein CASSPRERINTEAFF. This chain links TRBV7-8 with TRBJ1-1; no definite D call. Germline loops: CDR1 SGHVS, CDR2 FQNEAQ. V was pared by 5 bases and J by 2 bases, with 15 bases between. The CDR3 loop spans 15 amino acids.